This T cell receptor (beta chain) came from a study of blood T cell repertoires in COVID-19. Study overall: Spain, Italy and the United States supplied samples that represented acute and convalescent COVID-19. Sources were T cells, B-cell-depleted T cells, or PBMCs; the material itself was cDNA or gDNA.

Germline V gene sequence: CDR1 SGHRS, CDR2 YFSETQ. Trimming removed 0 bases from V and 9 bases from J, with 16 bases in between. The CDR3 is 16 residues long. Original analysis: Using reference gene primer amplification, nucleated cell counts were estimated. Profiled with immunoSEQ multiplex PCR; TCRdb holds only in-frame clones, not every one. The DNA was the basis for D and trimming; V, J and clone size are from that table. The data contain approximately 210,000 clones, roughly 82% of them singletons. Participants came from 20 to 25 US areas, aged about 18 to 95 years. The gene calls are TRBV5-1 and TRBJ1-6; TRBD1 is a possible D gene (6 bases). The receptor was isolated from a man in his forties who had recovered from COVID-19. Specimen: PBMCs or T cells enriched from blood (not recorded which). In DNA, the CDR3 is TGCGCCAGCAGCTTGGGCGCGGCAGGGGATGGTTCACCCCTCCACTTT. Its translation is CASSLGAAGDGSPLHF.